This T cell receptor (beta chain) originates from a study of blood T cell repertoires in COVID-19. Whole-study context: The analysed material was cDNA or gDNA that came from T cells, B-cell-depleted T cells, or PBMCs.

Under the authors' procedure: Quantification of nucleated cells was approximated via reference gene primer amplification. TCRdb's table, derived via immunoSEQ multiplex PCR, lists solely in-frame clones and lacks some. The D gene and trimming were derived from the DNA, and the V and J assignments and clone size from that table. The sample shows about 360,000 clones, around nine tenths of them seen only once. V trimming: 7 bases; J trimming: 6 bases; junction bases outside the gene matches: 12. Germline V gene sequence: CDR1 MNHNY, CDR2 SVGAGI (reference sequence). This CDR3 is 15 amino acids long. The clonotype comes from a human donor in a cohort sampled during active COVID-19. The J gene is TRBJ1-2, the V gene TRBV6-6, with 9 bases identical to TRBD1. Sequencing used peripheral blood. CDR3 coding DNA: TGTGCCAGCATGGACAGGGGAATGTGGCAGCATGGCTACACCTTC. Its protein is CASMDRGMWQHGYTF.